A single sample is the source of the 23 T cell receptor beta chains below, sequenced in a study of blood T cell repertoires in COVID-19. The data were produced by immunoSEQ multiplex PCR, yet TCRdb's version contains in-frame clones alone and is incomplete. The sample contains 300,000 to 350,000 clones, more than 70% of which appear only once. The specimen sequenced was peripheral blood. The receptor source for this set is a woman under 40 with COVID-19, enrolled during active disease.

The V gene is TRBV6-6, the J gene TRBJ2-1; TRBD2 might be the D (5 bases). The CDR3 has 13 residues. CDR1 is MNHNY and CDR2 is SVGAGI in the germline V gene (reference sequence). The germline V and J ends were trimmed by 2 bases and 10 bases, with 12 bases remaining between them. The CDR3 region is CASSYGLAREQFF. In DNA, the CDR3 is TGTGCCAGCAGTTACGGCCTAGCTAGGGAGCAGTTCTTC.

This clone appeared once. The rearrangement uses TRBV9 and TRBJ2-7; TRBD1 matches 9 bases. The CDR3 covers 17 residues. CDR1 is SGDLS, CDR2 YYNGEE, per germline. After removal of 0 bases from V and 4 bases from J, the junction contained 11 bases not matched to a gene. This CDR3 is CASSVGLLGQGNYEQYF. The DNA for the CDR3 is TGTGCCAGCAGCGTAGGTCTCTTGGGACAGGGAAATTACGAGCAGTACTTC.

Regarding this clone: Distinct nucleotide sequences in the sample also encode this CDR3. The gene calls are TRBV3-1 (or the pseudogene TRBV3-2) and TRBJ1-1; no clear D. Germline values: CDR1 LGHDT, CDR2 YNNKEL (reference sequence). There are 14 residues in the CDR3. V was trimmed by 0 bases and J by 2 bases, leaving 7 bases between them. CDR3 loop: CASSQDVRNTEAFF. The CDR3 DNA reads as TGTGCCAGCAGCCAAGACGTGAGAAACACTGAAGCTTTCTTT.

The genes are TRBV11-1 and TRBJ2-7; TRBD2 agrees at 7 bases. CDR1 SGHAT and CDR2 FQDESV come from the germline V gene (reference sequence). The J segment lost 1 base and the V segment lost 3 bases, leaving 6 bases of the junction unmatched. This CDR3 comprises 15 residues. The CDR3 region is CASSFFRGESYEQYF. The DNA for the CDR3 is TGTGCCAGCAGCTTTTTCCGGGGGGAATCCTACGAGCAGTACTTC.

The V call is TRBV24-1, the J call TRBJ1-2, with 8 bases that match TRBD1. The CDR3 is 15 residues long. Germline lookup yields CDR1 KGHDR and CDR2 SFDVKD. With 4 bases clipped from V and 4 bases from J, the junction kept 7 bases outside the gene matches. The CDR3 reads CATSDPRTGTYGYTF. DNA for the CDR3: TGTGCCACCAGTGACCCCCGGACAGGGACCTATGGCTACACCTTC.

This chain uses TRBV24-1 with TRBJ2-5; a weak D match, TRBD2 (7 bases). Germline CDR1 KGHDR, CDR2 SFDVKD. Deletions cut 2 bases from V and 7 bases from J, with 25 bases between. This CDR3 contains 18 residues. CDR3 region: CATSDSNEGGARGRTQYF. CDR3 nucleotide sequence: TGTGCCACCAGTGATTCAAACGAAGGGGGGGCTCGTGGTAGGACCCAGTACTTC.

Here the CDR3 DNA reads TGTGCCAGCAGCTTCGGCGGGGGGTTGGTAGATACGCAGTATTTT. Its translation is CASSFGGGLVDTQYF. The rearrangement uses TRBV7-2 and TRBJ2-3, with 8 bases lining up with TRBD2. The germline V gene has CDR1 SGHTA and CDR2 FQGNSA. The CDR3 is 15 residues long. J gave up 5 bases and V 3 bases, and 7 bases lay outside the gene matches.

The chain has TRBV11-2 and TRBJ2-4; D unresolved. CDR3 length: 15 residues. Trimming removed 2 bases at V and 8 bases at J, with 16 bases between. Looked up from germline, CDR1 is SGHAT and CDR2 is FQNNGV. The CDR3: CASSLLMGSSDIQYF. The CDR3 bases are TGTGCCAGCAGCTTATTGATGGGCAGCTCGGACATTCAGTACTTC.

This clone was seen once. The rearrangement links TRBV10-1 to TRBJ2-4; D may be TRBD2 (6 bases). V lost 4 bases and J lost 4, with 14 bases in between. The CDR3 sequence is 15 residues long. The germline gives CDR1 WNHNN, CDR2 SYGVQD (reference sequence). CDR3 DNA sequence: TGCGCCAGCAGTGCTACGGGACTCCTAAAAAACATTCAGTACTTC. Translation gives CASSATGLLKNIQYF.

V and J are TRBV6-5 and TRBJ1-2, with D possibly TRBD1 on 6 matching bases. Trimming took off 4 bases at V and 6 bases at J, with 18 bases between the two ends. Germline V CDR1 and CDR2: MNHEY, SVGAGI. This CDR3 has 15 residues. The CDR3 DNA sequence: TGTGCCAGCAGTTGGCTCGAAGGGGGAACTAATGGCTACACCTTC. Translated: CASSWLEGGTNGYTF.

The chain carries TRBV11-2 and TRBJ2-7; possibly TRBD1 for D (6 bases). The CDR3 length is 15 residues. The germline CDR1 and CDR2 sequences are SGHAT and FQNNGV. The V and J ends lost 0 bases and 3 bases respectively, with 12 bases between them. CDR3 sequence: CASSLDLGAVYEQYV. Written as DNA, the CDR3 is TGTGCCAGCAGCTTAGATCTGGGGGCGGTCTACGAGCAGTACGTC.

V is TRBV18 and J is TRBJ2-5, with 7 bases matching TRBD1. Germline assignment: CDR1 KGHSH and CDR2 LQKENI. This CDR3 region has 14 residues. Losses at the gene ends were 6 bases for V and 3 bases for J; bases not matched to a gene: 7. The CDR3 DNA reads TGTGCCAGCTCGCAACAAACAGGGGAAGAGACCCAGTACTTC. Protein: CASSQQTGEETQYF.

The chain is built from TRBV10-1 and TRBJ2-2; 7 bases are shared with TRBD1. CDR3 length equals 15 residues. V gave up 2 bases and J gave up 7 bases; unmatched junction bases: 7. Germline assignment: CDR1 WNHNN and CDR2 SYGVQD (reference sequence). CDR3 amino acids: CASSERQGIGGELFF. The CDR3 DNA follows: TGCGCCAGCAGTGAGCGACAGGGAATCGGCGGGGAGCTGTTTTTT.

CDR3 in amino acids: CASSPSGTGVYEQYF. CDR3 sequence (DNA): TGTGCCAGTAGCCCCTCGGGGACAGGGGTGTACGAGCAGTACTTC. The chain joins TRBV19 to TRBJ2-7; TRBD1 agrees at 10 bases. Unmatched junction bases numbered 9, after V lost 6 bases and J lost 4 bases. The length of the CDR3 is 15 residues. Germline V gene lookup returns CDR1 LNHDA and CDR2 SQIVND (reference sequence).

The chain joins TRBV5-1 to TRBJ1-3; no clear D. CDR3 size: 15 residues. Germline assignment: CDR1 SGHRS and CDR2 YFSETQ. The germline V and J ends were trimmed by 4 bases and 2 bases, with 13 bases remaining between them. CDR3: CASSRTDETGNTIYF. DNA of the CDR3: TGCGCCAGCAGCCGTACAGACGAGACTGGAAACACCATATATTTT. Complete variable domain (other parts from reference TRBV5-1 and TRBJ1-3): KAGVTQTPRYLIKTRGQQVTLSCSPISGHRSVSWYQQTPGQGLQFLFEYFSETQRNKGNFPGRFSGRQFSNSRSEMNVSTLELGDSALYLCASSRTDETGNTIYFGEGSWLTVV.

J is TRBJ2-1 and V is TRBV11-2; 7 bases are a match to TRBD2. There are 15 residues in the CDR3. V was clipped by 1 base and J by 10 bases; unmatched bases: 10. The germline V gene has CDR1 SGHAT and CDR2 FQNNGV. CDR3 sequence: CASSLVSRGVGEQFF. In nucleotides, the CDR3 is TGTGCCAGCAGCTTAGTGTCCCGGGGGGTAGGGGAGCAGTTCTTC. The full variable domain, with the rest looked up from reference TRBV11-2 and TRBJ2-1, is EAGVAQSPRYKIIEKRQSVAFWCNPISGHATLYWYQQILGQGPKLLIQFQNNGVVDDSQLPKDRFSAERLKGVDSTLKIQPAKLEDSAVYLCASSLVSRGVGEQFFGPGTRLTVL.

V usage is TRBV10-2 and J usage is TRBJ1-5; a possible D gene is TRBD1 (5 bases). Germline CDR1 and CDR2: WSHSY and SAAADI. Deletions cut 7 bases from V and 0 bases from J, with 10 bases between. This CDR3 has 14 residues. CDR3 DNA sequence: TGCGCCAGCACCGGAGGGGCTAGCAATCAGCCCCAGCATTTT. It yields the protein CASTGGASNQPQHF.

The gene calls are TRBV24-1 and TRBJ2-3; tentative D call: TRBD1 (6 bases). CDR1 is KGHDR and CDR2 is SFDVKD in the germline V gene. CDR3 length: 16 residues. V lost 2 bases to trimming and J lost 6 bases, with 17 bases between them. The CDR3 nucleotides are TGTGCCACCAGTGATTCCGGGTTTCAGGGGTTGGATACGCAGTATTTT. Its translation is CATSDSGFQGLDTQYF.

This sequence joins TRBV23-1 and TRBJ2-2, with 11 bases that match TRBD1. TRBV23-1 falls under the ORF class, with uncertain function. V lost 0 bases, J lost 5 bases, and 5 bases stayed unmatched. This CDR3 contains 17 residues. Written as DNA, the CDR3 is TGCGCCAGCAGTCAATCGTACGGGACAGGGGGAACCGGGGAGCTGTTTTTT. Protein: CASSQSYGTGGTGELFF.

The CDR3 region is CAWSVKTTGLTEKLFF. Written as DNA, the CDR3 is TGTGCCTGGAGTGTAAAAACGACAGGGCTCACTGAAAAACTGTTTTTT. V and J are TRBV30 and TRBJ1-4; 7 bases are shared with TRBD1. V shed 0 bases and J 7 bases; nucleotides not matched to a gene: 11. The V gene's germline CDR1 is GTSNPN and CDR2 SVGIG (reference sequence). The CDR3 spans 16 residues.

The CDR3 sequence is CASSLGQRYNEQFF. Written as DNA, the CDR3 is TGTGCCAGCAGCTTAGGCCAGAGGTACAATGAGCAGTTCTTC. The chain uses TRBV7-6 and TRBJ2-1; D unresolved. Per germline, CDR1 SGHVS and CDR2 FNYEAQ. V was shortened by 1 base and J by 4 bases, with 8 bases between the two germline ends. This CDR3 has 14 amino acids.

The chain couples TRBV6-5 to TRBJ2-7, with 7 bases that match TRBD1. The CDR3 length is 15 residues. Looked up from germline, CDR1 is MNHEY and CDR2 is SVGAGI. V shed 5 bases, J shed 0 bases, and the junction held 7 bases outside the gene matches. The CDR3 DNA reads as TGTGCCAGCAGTCTAGCCAGACAGGGCTCCTACGAGCAGTACTTC. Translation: CASSLARQGSYEQYF.

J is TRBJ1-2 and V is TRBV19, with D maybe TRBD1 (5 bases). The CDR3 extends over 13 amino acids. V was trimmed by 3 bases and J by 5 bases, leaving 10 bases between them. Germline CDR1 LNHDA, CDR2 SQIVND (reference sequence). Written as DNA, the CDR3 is TGTGCCAGTAGTATTAGGGGCCTATATGGCTACACCTTC. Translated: CASSIRGLYGYTF.